Only a few counts were recorded for the clone carrying this TCR beta chain. Its antigen is not known. A read error may produce the germline difference seen at one junction end. It was 5'RACE with constant-segment primers that produced the TCR alpha and TCR beta cDNA libraries, which carried sample barcodes and UMIs. Each CDR3 protein is one row after TCRdb ran MiXCR on the 5' RACE reads. The repertoire holds a few hundred thousand distinct CDR3 sequences, with 7% to 10% as singletons. The sample is drawn from a study of T-cell memory formation after mild COVID-19. Study information: The study found TCR clusters largely donor specific. Study-level results: Whether day 37 second-wave clones are SARS-CoV-2-specific was not confirmed. Cross-reactive memory apparently joined, as some responding clones appeared in pre-infection memory.

This CDR3 is 13 amino acids long. The germline gives CDR1 LGHNA, CDR2 YNFKEQ. The sequence was obtained from a man aged 18 to 30 who had mild COVID-19 (a few samples of this study predate the infection). Cell type and time point are not known. The sample taken for sequencing was PBMCs or a T cell subset sorted from them (not recorded which). V gene TRBV4-2 combines with J gene TRBJ1-2; 7 bases fit TRBD1. DNA for the CDR3: TGTGCCAGCAGTCAAGACAGGGCGGGTGGCTACACCTTC. Protein sequence: CASSQDRAGGYTF.